This TCR beta chain emerged from a study of identical twins (dated by TCRdb to the mid-2010s). Regarding the research as a whole: TCR alpha and beta repertoires from monozygotic twins, unrelated adults of various ages and cord blood were deep-sequenced to test whether fetal clonotypes persist. To rule out contamination, the twin experiments were replicated at different times with different library preparation protocols. On the study overall, not on this receptor specifically: In beta out-of-frame sequences, excess twin sharing was weaker, because having fewer shared sequences lowered the signal-to-noise ratio. Abundant cord blood beta clonotypes carried fewer insertions; young adult naive repertoires showed a weaker similar trend, while memory repertoires showed none. Because the same donors could not be followed over many years, the conclusions relied on cross-sectional statistical analysis. Zero-insertion analyses could be partly confounded by invariant T cells such as MAIT and iNKT, though diverse VJ usage argued against such confounding for most clonotypes. Compared with coincidental sharing between unrelated individuals, an excess of low generation-probability sequences was observed among out-of-frame TCR alpha sequences shared between twins. In monozygotic twins, recombination models systematically underestimated out-of-frame TCR alpha sharing, but the models matched the sharing seen between unrelated individuals.

Measured from the cysteine to the phenylalanine, the CDR3 is 15 residues long. Kept here is only the CDR3 DNA, which spans 45 bases and is read in frame from base 1. CDR1 SGHRS and CDR2 YFSETQ are derived from the germline V gene. Clipping removes 6 bases from V and 9 bases from J, with 16 as the unmatched junction base count. To prepare the library, 5' RACE was applied. The listed sequencing device is Illumina HiSeq 2000. A universal primer binding site was introduced by template switching, and a unique molecular identifier was present in the final cDNA, enabling accurate counting of TCR cDNA molecules. Specific primers in the conserved constant-segment region were used to synthesize first-strand cDNA for the TCR alpha and beta chains. To control for contamination, each cDNA library was double barcoded with a SMART-Mk sample barcode plus Illumina barcodes. TruSeq adapter sequences and Illumina sample barcodes were added in two successive PCR steps. The TCR alpha and beta cDNA libraries were sequenced on the Illumina HiSeq platform using custom primers. The paper's data handling went like this. MiGEC was used to process raw reads and extract unique molecular identifiers, and MiXCR was used to find CDR3 positions. For each individual, recombination models were inferred using an EM algorithm with the repgenHMM and IGoR tools. Shared clonotype analysis was performed with the tcR package in R, normalizing sharing by the product of cloneset sizes. Out-of-frame nonproductive sequences were analyzed to study raw recombination free of thymic and clonal selection effects. TCRdb reran the public reads through fastp at Q25 and MiXCR, keeping productive beta chains. Each entry merges the rows of one CDR3 protein and shows their most common DNA and genes. For this entry, the V and J calls and clone size follow TCRdb and not the study's own pipeline. The sample records 700,000 or so distinct CDR3 sequences, around 8.3% of which are singletons. Around 0.98% of the sample belongs to the ten largest clones.

In the case of this clonotype: Its antigen specificity is not known. No per-base quality is available; no much larger clone lies one base away.

Every donor was a healthy Caucasian. Three pairs of female monozygotic twins, all aged about 18 to 29 years, made up the twin cohort. RNA for TCR libraries was isolated from peripheral blood mononuclear cells. This same sample was also taken into another study, of yellow fever vaccine responses in identical twins. As described in the second report: The T cell response to vaccination in identical twins was reported by the authors to appear partly convergent and partly personalized. Focusing on identical twins, the study followed the T cell clones that responded to the vaccine, and did so with precision.

Sequencing was performed on PBMCs. The receptor chain draws on TRBV5-1 and TRBJ2-3; 7 of the junction bases match TRBD2. The clonotype was recovered from a woman aged 18 to 35 in good health. The DNA sequence reads TGCGCCAGCACCCTGGGGGGGATAGATACGACGACGCAGTATTTT. Its amino acids are CASTLGGIDTTTQYF. Here the CDR3 is joined to the reference TRBV5-1 and TRBJ2-3 genes, and the full variable domain is: KAGVTQTPRYLIKTRGQQVTLSCSPISGHRSVSWYQQTPGQGLQFLFEYFSETQRNKGNFPGRFSGRQFSNSRSEMNVSTLELGDSALYLCASTLGGIDTTTQYFGPGTRLTVL.